The rows below give T cell receptor beta chains drawn from one sample of a study of T cells in narcolepsy. Using immunoSEQ multiplex PCR, the repertoire was profiled, and TCRdb retains in-frame clones only, with some absent. This sample carries tens of thousands of clones, approximately 82% of them seen once, and the ten largest clones take around 0.85%. Sequencing was performed on CD45RA- memory CD4+ T cells from PBMCs. The receptors here all came from a human donor with narcolepsy. Both conserved end residues are part of each CDR3. Fields, in order: V gene, J gene, D gene, clone size, CDR3 protein, CDR3 DNA. The D gene is left open where the match is weak. The size field is filled for only some rows; it gives once, few, many or a size class.

>TRBV29-1|TRBJ2-1|.|few
CSGSPGTFEQFF
TGCAGCGGTAGTCCCGGGACATTTGAGCAGTTCTTC
>TRBV6-6|TRBJ2-7|TRBD2|.
CASSNLAGVSYEQYF
TGTGCCAGCTCCAATCTAGCGGGGGTCTCCTACGAGCAGTACTTC
>TRBV30|TRBJ2-7|.|.
CAWGGWREGEQYF
TGTGCCTGGGGGGGGTGGAGGGAAGGCGAGCAGTACTTC
>TRBV9|TRBJ2-3|.|.
CASSGGTSGTQYF
TGTGCCAGCAGCGGCGGGACTTCTGGCACGCAGTATTTT
>TRBV1|TRBJ1-2|.|.
CTSSQESRQGDGYTF
TGCACCAGCAGCCAAGAGTCTCGACAGGGGGATGGCTACACCTTC
>TRBV19|TRBJ2-4|.|.
CASRRTGTENIQYF
TGTGCCAGTAGGCGAACCGGGACCGAAAACATTCAGTACTTC
>TRBV4-3|TRBJ2-7|.|.
CASSQEKGTGYEQYF
TGCGCCAGCAGCCAAGAGAAGGGAACAGGTTACGAGCAGTACTTC
>TRBV6-5|TRBJ1-4|.|.
CASSRGTGNEKLFF
TGTGCCAGCAGTCGCGGGACTGGGAATGAAAAACTGTTTTTT
>TRBV9|TRBJ1-2|.|.
CASSPDGPYGYTF
TGTGCCAGCAGCCCCGACGGACCCTATGGCTACACCTTC
>TRBV11-3|TRBJ2-1|.|.
CASSLDRGGYNEQFF
TGTGCCAGCAGCTTAGATAGGGGGGGATACAATGAGCAGTTCTTC
>TRBV5-1|TRBJ2-7|.|.
CASSYDPDASYEQYF
TGCGCCAGCAGCTACGACCCGGACGCCTCCTACGAGCAGTACTTC
>TRBV6-5|TRBJ1-1|.|.
CASSSPGVMEAFF
TGTGCCAGCAGTTCCCCAGGGGTGATGGAAGCTTTCTTT
>TRBV5-1|TRBJ2-1|TRBD1|.
CASSLSGDRENEQFF
TGCGCCAGCAGCTTGTCGGGCGACAGGGAGAATGAGCAGTTCTTC
>TRBV19|TRBJ1-5|TRBD1|.
CATSGGSPGNQPQHF
TGTGCCACCTCAGGGGGTTCACCGGGCAATCAGCCCCAGCATTTT
>TRBV7-9|TRBJ2-7|TRBD1|few
CASSLGTGPYEQYF
TGTGCCAGCAGCCTCGGGACAGGGCCCTACGAGCAGTACTTC
>TRBV14|TRBJ2-7|.|few
CASSPRGHEQYF
TGTGCCAGCAGCCCCAGGGGCCACGAGCAGTACTTC
>TRBV6-5|TRBJ1-4|.|.
CASSVRLAGRVFF
TGTGCCAGCAGTGTCCGACTCGCAGGAAGGGTGTTTTTT
>TRBV4-1|TRBJ1-2|.|few
CASSQDYTRPTF
TGCGCCAGCAGCCAAGATTATACCCGACCCACCTTC
>TRBV2|TRBJ2-7|.|.
CASSDSRGGSEQYF
TGTGCCAGCAGTGACTCCCGGGGTGGAAGCGAGCAGTACTTC
>TRBV7-3|TRBJ2-1|.|.
CAVQPRGASYNEQFF
TGTGCCGTTCAACCTCGGGGGGCGTCCTACAATGAGCAGTTCTTC
>TRBV25-1|TRBJ2-3|TRBD2|.
CASSELAGLSDTQYF
TGTGCCAGCAGTGAACTAGCGGGGCTTTCGGATACGCAGTATTTT
>TRBV5-6|TRBJ2-4|TRBD2|.
CASSGGTSGLKNIQYF
TGTGCCAGCAGCGGAGGGACTAGCGGGTTAAAAAACATTCAGTACTTC
>TRBV6-6|TRBJ2-1|.|.
CASSTRWSSYNEQFF
TGTGCCAGCAGTACTCGTTGGAGCTCCTACAATGAGCAGTTCTTC
>TRBV6-5|TRBJ1-3|TRBD1|.
CASSSGTGLRNTIYF
TGTGCCAGCAGCTCCGGGACAGGGTTAAGAAACACCATATATTTT
>TRBV21-1|TRBJ2-7|.|.
CASSKSSGTSGGFYEQYF
TGTGCCAGCAGCAAGAGCTCAGGGACTAGCGGGGGCTTCTACGAGCAGTACTTC
>TRBV7-6|TRBJ1-6|.|.
CASSFGGLGSPLHF
TGTGCCAGCAGCTTTGGGGGCCTGGGTTCACCCCTCCACTTT
>TRBV27|TRBJ2-7|TRBD1|.
CASRDRGDEQYF
TGTGCCAGCAGGGACAGGGGGGACGAGCAGTACTTC
>TRBV29-1|TRBJ2-5|TRBD2|.
CSVDRGGRETQYF
TGCAGCGTGGATCGGGGGGGCCGCGAGACCCAGTACTTC
>TRBV6-6|TRBJ2-7|.|.
CASTDGTTYEQYF
TGTGCCAGCACCGACGGGACAACCTACGAGCAGTACTTC
>TRBV7-2|TRBJ2-1|.|.
CASSFLGERPNEQFF
TGTGCCAGCAGCTTTTTGGGTGAAAGGCCCAATGAGCAGTTCTTC
>TRBV5-4|TRBJ2-3|TRBD1|.
CASSLGDRGRTDTQYF
TGTGCCAGCAGCTTGGGGGACAGGGGACGCACAGATACGCAGTATTTT
>TRBV11-3|TRBJ2-5|TRBD2|.
CASSLATGGTPQETQYF
TGTGCCAGCAGCTTGGCGACCGGGGGGACGCCCCAAGAGACCCAGTACTTC
>TRBV6-6|TRBJ2-1|.|.
CASSVGLYNEQFF
TGTGCCAGCAGTGTGGGACTTTACAATGAGCAGTTCTTC
>TRBV27|TRBJ1-5|TRBD1|.
CASSSYRGVDQPQHF
TGTGCCAGCAGTTCCTACAGGGGTGTGGATCAGCCCCAGCATTTT
>TRBV27|TRBJ2-2|.|.
CASSPTPTGELFF
TGTGCCAGCAGTCCGACGCCCACCGGGGAGCTGTTTTTT
>TRBV2|TRBJ2-2|TRBD1|.
CASNRDRSNTGELFF
TGTGCCAGCAATCGGGACAGATCGAACACCGGGGAGCTGTTTTTT
>TRBV28|TRBJ1-5|.|once
CASKADRSNQPQHF
TGTGCCAGCAAGGCCGACAGGAGCAATCAGCCCCAGCATTTT
>TRBV7-9|TRBJ2-7|.|.
CASTSGAYEQYF
TGTGCCAGCACCTCTGGGGCCTACGAGCAGTACTTC
>TRBV15|TRBJ1-3|.|.
CATSRSTGPSGNTIYF
TGTGCCACCAGCAGATCCACAGGGCCCTCTGGAAACACCATATATTTT
>TRBV30|TRBJ2-5|.|.
CASTWGSYQETQYF
TGTGCCTCGACCTGGGGTAGCTACCAAGAGACCCAGTACTTC